Listed here are 15 T cell receptor beta chains from one sample, sequenced in a study of blood T cell repertoires in COVID-19. The protocol was immunoSEQ multiplex PCR, while the TCRdb copy is restricted to in-frame clones and leaves out a portion. The repertoire holds some 170,000 clones, with roughly 83% as singletons. Input material: peripheral blood. The receptors were gathered from a woman aged 40 to 55 with COVID-19, enrolled during active disease.

The genes are TRBV3-1 (or the pseudogene TRBV3-2) and TRBJ1-5, with D perhaps TRBD1 (5 bases). Per germline, CDR1 LGHDT and CDR2 YNNKEL (reference sequence). The CDR3 covers 17 residues. V was trimmed by 0 bases and J by 5 bases, leaving 17 bases between them. CDR3 sequence: CASSQDRGDKGYQPQHF. The CDR3 DNA reads as TGTGCCAGCAGCCAAGATAGAGGAGATAAGGGGTATCAGCCCCAGCATTTT.

This clone was seen only once. This chain connects TRBV5-1 to TRBJ1-6; 11 bases are a match to TRBD1. V trimming: 4 bases; J trimming: 10 bases; junction bases outside the gene matches: 4. Germline assignment: CDR1 SGHRS and CDR2 YFSETQ. The CDR3 runs 14 residues. The CDR3 loop reads CASSRGTGGSPLHF. The CDR3 DNA reads as TGCGCCAGCAGCCGCGGGACAGGGGGATCACCCCTCCACTTT.

The chain links TRBV7-6 to TRBJ2-1, with D perhaps matching TRBD2 (5 bases). The V gene's germline CDR1 is SGHVS and CDR2 FNYEAQ. V was cut by 8 bases and J by 7 bases, with 12 bases left in between. The CDR3 runs 12 residues. The CDR3 region has the DNA TGTGCCAGCGGGGAGACCCTGAATGAGCAGTTCTTC. Protein: CASGETLNEQFF.

V and J are TRBV2 and TRBJ1-2; D call uncertain. V gave up 10 bases and J gave up 5 bases, with 17 bases separating them. The CDR3 length is 13 residues. CDR1 and CDR2 from the germline V gene are SNHLY and FYNNEI. The CDR3 nucleotides are TGTGCCACTCCTGATGGGCCCCGATATGGCTACACCTTC. Translation: CATPDGPRYGYTF.

V and J are TRBV18 and TRBJ2-7; perhaps TRBD1 as D (7 bases). The CDR3 totals 16 residues. V was trimmed by 3 bases and J by 1 base, leaving 16 bases between them. Germline values: CDR1 KGHSH, CDR2 LQKENI. The CDR3 region has the DNA TGTGCCAGCTCACCGAACCCAGGGGGGATTTCCTACGAGCAGTACTTC. Residues: CASSPNPGGISYEQYF.

This chain uses TRBV7-3 with TRBJ1-2, with D unresolved. Germline V gives CDR1 SGHTA, CDR2 FQGTGA. CDR3 size: 14 residues. Trimming took off 4 bases at V and 3 bases at J, with 12 bases between the two ends. DNA for the CDR3: TGTGCCAGCAGCTCCGGGAGAGCGGACTATGGCTACACCTTC. Its protein is CASSSGRADYGYTF.

The CDR3 spells CASTGRQGDGYTF. The DNA for the CDR3 is TGCGCCAGCACGGGCCGACAGGGGGATGGCTACACCTTC. The chain employs TRBV10-2 and TRBJ1-2, with 9 nucleotides matching TRBD1. Germline CDR1 reads WSHSY; CDR2 reads SAAADI. This CDR3 is built from 13 residues. Trimming cost V 7 bases and J 6 bases; bases outside gene matches: 6.

The V gene is TRBV2, the J gene TRBJ1-2; 7 bases match TRBD1. This CDR3 is built from 13 residues. V lost 5 bases, J lost 6 bases, and 6 bases stayed unmatched. CDR1 and CDR2 from the germline V gene are SNHLY and FYNNEI. CDR3 in amino acids: CASSPDREHGYTF. In nucleotides, the CDR3 is TGTGCCAGCAGTCCCGACAGGGAGCATGGCTACACCTTC.

This chain connects TRBV4-1 to TRBJ1-2, with TRBD1 identical over 8 bases. V shed 2 bases, J shed 0 bases, and the junction held 14 bases outside the gene matches. This CDR3 is built from 19 residues. Germline values: CDR1 MGHRA, CDR2 YSYEKL. In DNA, the CDR3 is TGCGCCAGCAGCCAACTAACTAGAGGACAGGGCCGAGCTAACTATGGCTACACCTTC. It translates to CASSQLTRGQGRANYGYTF.

This chain links TRBV18 with TRBJ1-1; D may be TRBD1 (6 bases). Trimming stripped 3 bases from V and 1 base from J, with 9 bases between. The CDR3 is 14 amino acids. Germline V CDR1 and CDR2: KGHSH, LQKENI. In DNA, the CDR3 is TGTGCCAGCTCACCGGGGGGGGCGAACACTGAAGCTTTCTTT. Its protein is CASSPGGANTEAFF. The variable domain in full, completed from reference TRBV18 and TRBJ1-1, reads NAGVMQNPRHLVRRRGQEARLRCSPMKGHSHVYWYRQLPEEGLKFMVYLQKENIIDESGMPKERFSAEFPKEGPSILRIQQVVRGDSAAYFCASSPGGANTEAFFGQGTRLTVV.

V gene TRBV6-6 combines with J gene TRBJ2-7; D ambiguous. The CDR3 sequence is 14 residues long. The V end was cut by 0 bases, the J end by 3 bases, with 9 bases between. Germline loops: CDR1 MNHNY, CDR2 SVGAGI (reference sequence). CDR3 sequence (DNA): TGTGCCAGCAGTTACTCGGCAGCGAACTACGAGCAGTACTTC. Translation: CASSYSAANYEQYF.

The rearrangement links TRBV4-1 to TRBJ1-2; 7 nucleotides agree with TRBD1. The J segment lost 4 bases and the V segment lost 0 bases, leaving 2 bases of the junction unmatched. The germline gives CDR1 MGHRA, CDR2 YSYEKL. The CDR3 sequence is 14 residues long. The CDR3 nucleotides read TGCGCCAGCAGCCAAGATGAGGGGGCCTATGGCTACACCTTC. Translated, it gives CASSQDEGAYGYTF.

This chain links TRBV19 with TRBJ2-1, with TRBD2 matching over 7 bases. In germline, CDR1 is LNHDA, CDR2 SQIVND (reference sequence). V was pared by 7 bases and J by 7 bases, with 10 bases of the junction left unmatched. The CDR3 runs 14 residues. CDR3 sequence: CASNSGGRGNEQFF. The CDR3 nucleotides read TGTGCCAGTAATTCGGGGGGTCGAGGAAATGAGCAGTTCTTC.

The rearrangement uses TRBV5-6 and TRBJ1-1, with a tentative D call TRBD1 (5 bases). V lost 0 bases and J lost 5, with 8 bases in between. This CDR3 is 13 amino acids long. Germline V gene sequence: CDR1 SGHDT, CDR2 YYEEEE. This CDR3 reads CASSLAGETEAFF. CDR3 nucleotides: TGTGCCAGCAGCTTGGCGGGGGAGACTGAAGCTTTCTTT.

The rearrangement joins TRBV5-6 to TRBJ2-1; 14 bases are a match to TRBD2. V lost 4 bases, J lost 6 bases, and 9 bases stayed unmatched. Germline V lookup: CDR1 SGHDT, CDR2 YYEEEE. The CDR3 sequence is 17 residues long. DNA of the CDR3: TGTGCCAGCAGCCTCATTTCGGGGACTAGCGGGAGCAATGAGCAGTTCTTC. Protein product: CASSLISGTSGSNEQFF.